This TCR beta chain came from a study of blood T cell repertoires in COVID-19. Here immunoSEQ multiplex PCR was the method, and the copy in TCRdb shows in-frame clones only, minus some. The profile covers approximately 67,000 clones, with roughly nine tenths appearing a single time and about 7.9% taken by the ten largest. The receptor comes from a human donor in a cohort sampled during active COVID-19. The sample taken for sequencing was peripheral blood.

The CDR3 spells CASSGQTGALYEQYF. CDR3 DNA sequence: TGTGCCAGCAGTGGGCAGACAGGGGCCCTCTACGAGCAGTACTTC. The J gene is TRBJ2-7, the V gene TRBV28, with TRBD1 identical over 8 bases. There are 15 residues in the CDR3. CDR1 MDHEN and CDR2 SYDVKM come from the germline V gene. J lost 3 bases, V lost 5 bases, and 9 bases had no gene match.